These 18 T cell receptor beta chains were all obtained from the same sample, sequenced in a study of blood T cells in healthy people across ages. A second PCR, run for roughly 7 to 11 cycles, used a sample-barcoded 5' primer plus a J-beta primer mix. TCRdb ran MiXCR on the 5' RACE reads and lists one entry per CDR3 protein. Among roughly 1 million distinct CDR3 sequences listed, under 30% were seen once. In addition, the sample was reused for a study of T cells of mothers and their children.

Specimen: blood. The receptors derive from a girl aged 2-10 years in good health.

The CDR3 nucleotides read TGTGCCAGCAGCCAAGATCTGGGGGGAGGAGGAGAGACCCAGTACTTC. Its translation: CASSQDLGGGGETQYF. This sequence joins TRBV3-1 and TRBJ2-5; perhaps TRBD2 as D (6 bases). In germline, CDR1 is LGHDT, CDR2 YNNKEL (reference sequence). V was cut by 0 bases and J by 4 bases, with 15 bases left in between. The CDR3 totals 16 residues.

This clonotype turned up a few times. The chain links TRBV29-1 to TRBJ2-3, with no clear D. The CDR3 is made up of 14 amino acids. Trimming took off 4 bases at V and 2 bases at J, with 13 bases between the two ends. Germline V gene lookup returns CDR1 SQVTM and CDR2 ANQGSEA. The CDR3 spells CSVVGLSDTDTQYF. The CDR3 bases are TGCAGCGTTGTGGGTCTTTCTGACACAGATACGCAGTATTTT.

This clonotype was detected only a few times. This chain links TRBV19 with TRBJ1-4, with 8 bases identical to TRBD1. Germline CDR1 and CDR2: LNHDA and SQIVND (reference sequence). J was trimmed by 8 bases and V by 7 bases; bases with no gene match: 12. The CDR3 is made up of 15 amino acids. The CDR3: CASTESDRGDEKLFF. The CDR3 DNA sequence: TGTGCCAGTACCGAATCCGACAGGGGAGACGAAAAACTGTTTTTT.

In this sample, this clonotype turned up a few times. The chain links TRBV29-1 to TRBJ2-1; D gene uncertain. Trimming stripped 1 base from V and 0 bases from J, with 10 bases between. The CDR3 totals 15 residues. Germline values: CDR1 SQVTM, CDR2 ANQGSEA. CDR3 nucleotides: TGCAGCGTTGAAGGCAGCCTCGACTCCTACAATGAGCAGTTCTTC. It specifies CSVEGSLDSYNEQFF.

This clonotype was counted a few times. The rearrangement uses TRBV7-3 and TRBJ1-4; D perhaps matches TRBD1 (5 bases). The V gene's germline CDR1 is SGHTA and CDR2 FQGTGA. The V gene lost 8 bases and the J gene lost 0 bases, with 16 bases spanning the gap. The CDR3 extends over 16 amino acids. The chain's CDR3 is CASPSGPPTTNEKLFF. The CDR3 region has the DNA TGTGCCAGCCCTTCGGGACCACCTACAACTAATGAAAAACTGTTTTTT.

This clonotype has only a few counts. V is TRBV3-1 and J is TRBJ1-1, with 7 bases lining up with TRBD1. Germline V gene sequence: CDR1 LGHDT, CDR2 YNNKEL (reference sequence). The CDR3 length is 14 residues. The V segment lost 3 bases and the J segment 6 bases; nucleotides outside the gene matches: 7. The CDR3 DNA sequence: TGTGCCAGCAGCCAGTACAGGGGAGTCGCTGAAGCTTTCTTT. This sequence encodes CASSQYRGVAEAFF.

The V call is TRBV4-2, the J call TRBJ2-3; 8 nucleotides line up with TRBD2. CDR1 is LGHNA, CDR2 YNFKEQ, per germline. V gave up 1 base and J gave up 2 bases; unmatched junction bases: 2. The length of the CDR3 is 15 residues. As DNA, the CDR3 is TGTGCCAGCAGCCAAGGCGGGAGGCACACAGATACGCAGTATTTT. It specifies CASSQGGRHTDTQYF.

The V call is TRBV4-3, the J call TRBJ1-2; the D gene is possibly TRBD1 (6 bases). The CDR3 contains 13 residues. The V and J ends lost 1 base and 6 bases respectively, with 9 bases between them. Per the germline V gene, CDR1 is LGHNA and CDR2 is YSLEER. Here the CDR3 reads CASSQARGDGYTF. The CDR3 nucleotides read TGCGCCAGCAGCCAAGCCAGGGGTGATGGCTACACCTTC.

This clonotype came up a few times. V is TRBV4-3 and J is TRBJ2-5; a possible D gene is TRBD1 (6 bases). CDR3 length: 15 amino acids. Between the trimmed V and J ends, which lost 0 bases and 1 base, there was a span of 9 bases. The V gene's germline CDR1 is LGHNA and CDR2 YSLEER. CDR3 region: CASSQDSTGQETQYF. CDR3 sequence (DNA): TGCGCCAGCAGCCAAGACTCGACAGGCCAAGAGACCCAGTACTTC.

This clonotype was observed a few times. The V gene is TRBV28, the J gene TRBJ2-5; D not resolved. Germline V gives CDR1 MDHEN, CDR2 SYDVKM. The CDR3 extends over 15 amino acids. V gave up 5 bases and J gave up 0 bases, with 13 bases separating them. CDR3 bases: TGTGCCAGCAGTCTCCCGGGCCTCGACCAAGAGACCCAGTACTTC. Protein product: CASSLPGLDQETQYF.

This clonotype turned up a few times. The J gene is TRBJ2-4, the V gene TRBV4-1; D possibly corresponds to TRBD2 (5 bases). The germline CDR1 and CDR2 sequences are MGHRA and YSYEKL. V gave up 4 bases and J gave up 12 bases, with 16 bases separating them. This CDR3 comprises 13 residues. In DNA form, the CDR3 reads TGCGCCAGCAGCCCAACCGTTAGCGATACTCAGTACTTC. Protein product: CASSPTVSDTQYF.

The sample holds a few counts of this clonotype. The junction does not match germline at one end; this may be a read error. This chain connects TRBV5-6 to TRBJ1-2; D remains ambiguous. Germline V lookup: CDR1 SGHDT, CDR2 YYEEEE. This CDR3 is built from 15 residues. DNA of the CDR3: TGTGCCAGCGCACTCGAGAGAAGGGCCGCATATGGTTACACCTTC. Its protein is CASALERRAAYGYTF. Supplemented by reference TRBV5-6 and TRBJ1-2, the full variable domain reads DAGVTQSPTHLIKTRGQQVTLRCSPKSGHDTVSWYQQALGQGPQFIFQYYEEEERQRGNFPDRFSGHQFPNYSSELNVNALLLGDSALYLCASALERRAAYGYTFGSGTRLTVV.

The V call is TRBV9, the J call TRBJ2-1; D is undetermined. The germline gives CDR1 SGDLS, CDR2 YYNGEE. The V gene lost 5 bases and the J gene lost 6 bases, with 9 bases spanning the gap. The CDR3 totals 12 residues. The CDR3 loop is CASSELPNEQFF. CDR3 DNA sequence: TGTGCCAGCAGTGAATTGCCCAATGAGCAGTTCTTC.

As for this clonotype: A junction end diverges from the germline sequence, so it may reflect a read error. The CDR3 DNA reads TGTGCCAGCGCCCTCGGGCAGTCCTACAAGCAGTACTTC. Its protein product is CASALGQSYKQYF. This chain links TRBV27 with TRBJ2-7; D call uncertain. CDR3 length equals 13 residues. The germline CDR1 and CDR2 sequences are MNHEY and SMNVEV (reference sequence).

This clonotype was detected a few times. CDR3 protein: CASSQDLSDREQPQHF. The CDR3 DNA reads TGCGCCAGCAGCCAAGATCTGTCGGACAGAGAGCAGCCCCAGCATTTT. This chain uses TRBV4-3 with TRBJ1-5; weak D call: TRBD1 (6 bases). Germline V gene lookup returns CDR1 LGHNA and CDR2 YSLEER. The CDR3 is 16 residues long. Deletions cut 0 bases from V and 7 bases from J, with 16 bases between.

This chain uses TRBV20-1 with TRBJ1-1, with TRBD1 as a possible D gene (5 bases). The CDR3 runs 15 residues. Trimming removed 0 bases from V and 1 base from J, with 12 bases in between. Per the germline V gene, CDR1 is DFQATT and CDR2 is SNEGSKA (reference sequence). CDR3 amino acids: CSAREGGRANTEAFF. CDR3 in DNA: TGCAGTGCTAGAGAGGGGGGACGGGCGAACACTGAAGCTTTCTTT.

The chain carries TRBV28 and TRBJ2-1; 9 nucleotides align to TRBD2. The CDR3 loop spans 14 amino acids. The J segment lost 5 bases and the V segment lost 3 bases, leaving 2 bases of the junction unmatched. Germline CDR1 reads MDHEN; CDR2 reads SYDVKM. CDR3 coding DNA: TGTGCCAGCAGTTTTAGCGGGAGCGACAATGAGCAGTTCTTC. Translated: CASSFSGSDNEQFF.

To note about this clonotype: The junction departs from germline at one end; a sequencing error may be responsible. The V and J genes are TRBV20-1 and TRBJ2-3; the D is unclear. Per the germline V gene, CDR1 is DFQATT and CDR2 is SNEGSKA (reference sequence). There are 11 residues in the CDR3. The CDR3 loop reads CSATIRDTQYF. Here the CDR3 DNA reads TGCAGTGCTACAATACGCGATACTCAGTACTTT.